The rows below give T cell receptor beta chains drawn from one sample of a study of cytomegalovirus exposure and HLA in healthy donors. Assay used: immunoSEQ multiplex PCR; TCRdb lists only in-frame clones, some missing. Of 110,000 to 150,000 clones in the sample, 70% to 80% were seen once. The material sequenced was PBMCs. Source of these receptors: a female donor in good health and CMV-seronegative. CDR3s include the opening cysteine and the closing phenylalanine or tryptophan. Each record gives: clone size, V gene, D gene, J gene, CDR3 protein, CDR3 DNA. A D gene is named only where the DNA matches it firmly. The size entry is marked missing in some rows and otherwise reads once, few, many or a size class.

clone size: once
V gene: TRBV5-4
D gene: TRBD2
J gene: TRBJ2-2
CDR3 protein: CASSLQREAGTGELFF
CDR3 DNA: TGTGCCAGCAGCTTGCAACGGGAGGCAGGAACCGGGGAGCTGTTTTTT

clone size: -
V gene: TRBV27
D gene: -
J gene: TRBJ1-1
CDR3 protein: CASSLGGPLGTEAFF
CDR3 DNA: TGTGCCAGCAGTTTGGGGGGGCCTTTGGGCACTGAAGCTTTCTTT

clone size: -
V gene: TRBV19
D gene: TRBD2
J gene: TRBJ2-1
CDR3 protein: CASSNLAGVNNEQFF
CDR3 DNA: TGTGCCAGTAGCAACCTAGCGGGAGTGAACAATGAGCAGTTCTTC

clone size: -
V gene: TRBV19
D gene: -
J gene: TRBJ2-7
CDR3 protein: CASSTLGGQQYF
CDR3 DNA: TGTGCCAGTAGTACCCTCGGGGGACAGCAGTACTTC

clone size: -
V gene: TRBV6-5
D gene: -
J gene: TRBJ2-6
CDR3 protein: CASSSLFSGANVLTF
CDR3 DNA: TGTGCCAGCAGTTCCCTGTTCTCTGGGGCCAACGTCCTGACTTTC

clone size: -
V gene: TRBV7-9
D gene: TRBD1
J gene: TRBJ1-1
CDR3 protein: CASSLPGQTNTEAFF
CDR3 DNA: TGTGCCAGCAGCCTCCCGGGACAGACGAACACTGAAGCTTTCTTT

clone size: -
V gene: TRBV28
D gene: -
J gene: TRBJ2-3
CDR3 protein: CASISRGWGDTQYF
CDR3 DNA: TGTGCCAGCATATCTCGGGGGTGGGGAGATACGCAGTATTTT

clone size: -
V gene: TRBV5-3
D gene: TRBD2
J gene: TRBJ2-7
CDR3 protein: CARSLEAGGAYEQYF
CDR3 DNA: TGTGCCAGAAGCTTGGAGGCGGGGGGTGCCTACGAGCAGTACTTC

clone size: -
V gene: TRBV7-2
D gene: TRBD1
J gene: TRBJ2-7
CDR3 protein: CASSLRGRSYEQYF
CDR3 DNA: TGTGCCAGCAGCCTCAGGGGGCGATCCTACGAGCAGTACTTC

clone size: -
V gene: TRBV5-1
D gene: -
J gene: TRBJ2-5
CDR3 protein: CASGELGLSQETQYF
CDR3 DNA: TGCGCCAGCGGCGAGTTGGGACTGTCTCAAGAGACCCAGTACTTC

clone size: -
V gene: TRBV4-2
D gene: TRBD2
J gene: TRBJ2-7
CDR3 protein: CASSLGAGEGEQYF
CDR3 DNA: TGTGCCAGCAGCCTCGGAGCGGGAGAGGGCGAGCAGTACTTC

clone size: -
V gene: TRBV7-2
D gene: -
J gene: TRBJ1-2
CDR3 protein: CASSLNLDIGYTF
CDR3 DNA: TGTGCCAGCAGCTTAAATCTGGACATTGGCTACACCTTC

clone size: -
V gene: TRBV9
D gene: -
J gene: TRBJ2-5
CDR3 protein: CASSATAGWETQYF
CDR3 DNA: TGTGCCAGCAGCGCGACCGCAGGGTGGGAGACCCAGTACTTC

clone size: -
V gene: TRBV19
D gene: TRBD2
J gene: TRBJ2-3
CDR3 protein: CASSIGLAGGSDTQYF
CDR3 DNA: TGTGCCAGTAGTATAGGACTAGCGGGAGGGTCAGATACGCAGTATTTT

clone size: -
V gene: TRBV5-4
D gene: -
J gene: TRBJ1-6
CDR3 protein: CASSTYRGYNSPLHF
CDR3 DNA: TGTGCCAGCAGCACCTATCGGGGTTATAATTCACCCCTCCACTTT

clone size: -
V gene: TRBV5-4
D gene: -
J gene: TRBJ2-5
CDR3 protein: CASSLGTARPAETQYF
CDR3 DNA: TGTGCCAGCAGCTTGGGGACAGCCCGGCCCGCGGAGACCCAGTACTTC

clone size: -
V gene: TRBV30
D gene: TRBD2
J gene: TRBJ2-2
CDR3 protein: CAWRGLAGVSVLFF
CDR3 DNA: TGTGCCTGGAGGGGACTAGCGGGAGTGTCTGTGCTGTTTTTT

clone size: -
V gene: TRBV29-1
D gene: -
J gene: TRBJ2-2
CDR3 protein: CSVEIAANTGELFF
CDR3 DNA: TGCAGCGTTGAGATAGCGGCGAACACCGGGGAGCTGTTTTTT

clone size: -
V gene: TRBV6-5
D gene: TRBD1
J gene: TRBJ2-5
CDR3 protein: CARSGDRRWETQYF
CDR3 DNA: TGTGCCAGATCCGGGGACAGGAGGTGGGAGACCCAGTACTTC

clone size: -
V gene: TRBV5-1
D gene: TRBD1
J gene: TRBJ1-1
CDR3 protein: CASSSGTGNTEAFF
CDR3 DNA: TGCGCCAGCTCCTCCGGGACAGGGAACACTGAAGCTTTCTTT

clone size: -
V gene: TRBV7-6
D gene: -
J gene: TRBJ1-2
CDR3 protein: CASSFDTRYGYTF
CDR3 DNA: TGTGCCAGCAGCTTCGACACCCGCTATGGCTACACCTTC

clone size: -
V gene: TRBV4-3
D gene: TRBD1
J gene: TRBJ2-7
CDR3 protein: CASSQDQGVYEQYF
CDR3 DNA: TGCGCCAGCAGCCAAGATCAGGGGGTCTACGAGCAGTACTTC